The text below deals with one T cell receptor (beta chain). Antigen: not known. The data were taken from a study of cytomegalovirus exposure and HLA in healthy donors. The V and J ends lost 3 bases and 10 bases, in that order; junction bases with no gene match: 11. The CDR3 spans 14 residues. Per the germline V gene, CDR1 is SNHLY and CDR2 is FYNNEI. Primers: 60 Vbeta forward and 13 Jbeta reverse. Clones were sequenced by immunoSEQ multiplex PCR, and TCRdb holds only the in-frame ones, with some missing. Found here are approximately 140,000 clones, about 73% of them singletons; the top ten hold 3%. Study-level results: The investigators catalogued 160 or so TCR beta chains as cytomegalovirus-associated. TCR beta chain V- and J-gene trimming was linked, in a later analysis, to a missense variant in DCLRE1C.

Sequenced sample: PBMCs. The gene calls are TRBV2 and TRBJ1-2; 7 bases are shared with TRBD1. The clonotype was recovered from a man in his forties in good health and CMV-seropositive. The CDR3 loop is CASSEVRDSRSYTF. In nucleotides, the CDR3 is TGTGCCAGCAGTGAGGTGCGGGACAGTCGGTCCTACACCTTC.